The clone carrying this T cell receptor beta chain showed up just a few times. This sample stems from a study of blood T cells in healthy people across ages. The study recruited healthy Caucasian donors from Russia who were aged roughly 6 to 100. Isolation yielded PBMCs, at least 6.5 million per sample, in every case. Germline CDR1 and CDR2: SGDLS and YYNGEE. This CDR3 has 19 amino acids. V was clipped by 2 bases and J by 0 bases, with 18 bases between them. PCR was performed a second time for about 6 to 12 cycles using a sample-barcoded 5' primer and a J-beta primer mix. A template-switch adaptor containing 12 random nucleotides labeled each cDNA molecule. MiXCR was run by TCRdb on the 5' RACE reads, yielding one entry per CDR3 protein. The data show roughly 1,800,000 distinct CDR3 sequences, roughly 49% seen once.

This sequence joins TRBV9 and TRBJ2-6; D not certain. This clonotype was obtained from a woman in her thirties or forties in good health. Sequencing was done on a sample of blood. CDR3 loop: CASSVRAASQPSGANVLTF. CDR3 nucleotides: TGTGCCAGCAGCGTCCGGGCCGCCTCTCAACCCTCTGGGGCCAACGTCCTGACTTTC.